This TCR beta chain was recorded in a study of blood T cell repertoires in COVID-19. Germline V gives CDR1 KGHSH, CDR2 LQKENI. The CDR3 totals 12 residues. Trimming took 10 bases from V and 2 from J; bases not matched to a gene: 5. Only in-frame clones appear in the TCRdb table, and some are missing; sequencing was by immunoSEQ multiplex PCR. The sample has 250,000 to 300,000 clones; more than 85% are singletons. The chain links TRBV18 to TRBJ2-7; TRBD1 matches at 7 bases. The receptor's source is a man between 18 and 29 years old with active or convalescent COVID-19. Sequenced input: peripheral blood. The CDR3 here is CATSDRPYEQYF. The CDR3 nucleotides read TGTGCCACCTCGGACAGGCCCTACGAGCAGTACTTC. Supplemented by reference TRBV18 and TRBJ2-7, the full variable domain reads NAGVMQNPRHLVRRRGQEARLRCSPMKGHSHVYWYRQLPEEGLKFMVYLQKENIIDESGMPKERFSAEFPKEGPSILRIQQVVRGDSAAYFCATSDRPYEQYFGPGTRLTVT.